This T cell receptor beta chain was identified during a study of CXCR3-negative and CXCR3-positive naive CD8 T cells. This CDR3 contains 16 residues. In germline, CDR1 is DFQATT, CDR2 SNEGSKA (reference sequence). 5' RACE with UMI labels generated the TRB cDNA libraries. From the 5' RACE reads, TCRdb lists one entry per CDR3 protein and no DNA. This sample's table has 40,000 to 50,000 distinct CDR3 sequences. The sequence came from a human donor in good health. Some clones in this sample may be carry-over from other donors' samples. The sequencing input was naive CXCR3- CD8+ T cells from blood. As to subset: CD45RO-CCR7+CD27+CD95- naive CD8+ T cells lacking CXCR3 (TNR3-). The V gene is TRBV20-1, the J gene TRBJ1-1; TCRdb lists TRBD1, though no DNA is available to test this call. The CDR3 reads CSASPPGRRLDTEAFF.